Sequencing of this T cell receptor beta chain was carried out in a study of blood T cell repertoires in COVID-19. This CDR3 has 16 amino acids. Germline V gene sequence: CDR1 ENHRY, CDR2 SYGVKD. Trimming shortened V by 6 bases and J by 0 bases, and 15 bases separated the two germline ends. Living in roughly 25 US areas, the participants were between roughly 18 and 95 years of age. Profiled with immunoSEQ multiplex PCR; TCRdb holds only in-frame clones, not every one. Found here are approximately 220,000 clones, less than 90% of them singletons; the top ten hold 2.5% to 3%. This receptor was taken from a woman aged 25 to 39 who had recovered from COVID-19. This chain joins TRBV10-3 and TRBJ1-3; a possible D gene is TRBD1 (6 bases). The sequencing sample was made of PBMCs or T cells enriched from blood (not recorded which). CDR3 sequence reads: CAISPLPDSSGNTIYF. Here the CDR3 DNA reads TGTGCCATCAGCCCCCTCCCGGACAGCTCTGGAAACACCATATATTTT.